The next 27 T cell receptor beta chains were all read from a single sample in a study of OX40 agonist ivuxolimab in advanced cancers. TCRdb keeps only in-frame clones here, not all; method: immunoSEQ multiplex PCR. The data show about 79,000 clones, with roughly 86% seen just once and 0.8% to 1% held by the top ten. Sequenced material: CD4+ or CD8+ T cells sorted from blood, taken in a trial of the OX40 agonist ivuxolimab. The source of these receptors is an adult with an advanced solid tumor such as melanoma, head and neck, liver or kidney cancer.

The V and J genes are TRBV7-8 and TRBJ1-3; D unresolved. Germline V CDR1 and CDR2: SGHVS, FQNEAQ. This CDR3 is 14 amino acids long. V lost 5 bases and J 0 bases, leaving 8 bases between the germline ends. DNA of the CDR3: TGTGCCAGCAGCGCATACTACTCTGGAAACACCATATATTTT. This codes for CASSAYYSGNTIYF.

The chain links TRBV28 to TRBJ2-7; D not resolved. CDR1 and CDR2 from the germline V gene are MDHEN and SYDVKM. This CDR3 contains 15 residues. The V and J ends lost 1 base and 2 bases respectively, with 12 bases between them. CDR3: CASSLLGGGTYEQYF. CDR3 coding DNA: TGTGCCAGCAGTTTATTGGGCGGTGGAACCTACGAGCAGTACTTC.

This clone was counted once. The chain is built from TRBV11-3 and TRBJ1-5; no firm D call. CDR3 length equals 11 residues. Germline V gene sequence: CDR1 SGHNT, CDR2 YENEEA. The V end lost 8 bases, the J end lost 2 bases, and 4 bases lay between the germline ends. The DNA for the CDR3 is TGTGCCAGCCCCGGCAATCAGCCCCAGCATTTT. Translation: CASPGNQPQHF.

The chain combines TRBV5-5 with TRBJ1-5; D ambiguous. V was pared by 3 bases and J by 0 bases, with 7 bases between. The CDR3 is made up of 14 amino acids. The germline V gene encodes CDR1 SGHKS and CDR2 YYEKEE (reference sequence). Here the CDR3 reads CASSSFDSNQPQHF. CDR3 nucleotides: TGTGCCAGCAGCTCCTTCGATAGCAATCAGCCCCAGCATTTT.

The sample holds a few counts of this clone. The CDR3 is CASSPGQGETQYF. CDR3 in DNA: TGTGCCAGCAGCCCCGGACAGGGGGAGACCCAGTACTTC. The chain combines TRBV11-3 with TRBJ2-5; 9 bases match TRBD1. V shed 5 bases and J 5 bases; nucleotides not matched to a gene: 3. In germline, CDR1 is SGHNT, CDR2 YENEEA. The CDR3 is 13 residues long. The full variable domain, its missing parts supplied by reference TRBV11-3 and TRBJ2-5, is EAGVVQSPRYKIIEKKQPVAFWCNPISGHNTLYWYLQNLGQGPELLIRYENEEAVDDSQLPKDRFSAERLKGVDSTLKIQPAELGDSAVYLCASSPGQGETQYFGPGTRLLVL.

This chain uses TRBV10-2 with TRBJ2-3; possibly TRBD2 for D (5 bases). The CDR3 has 14 amino acids. The germline V and J ends were trimmed by 8 bases and 2 bases, with 14 bases remaining between them. The germline V gene encodes CDR1 WSHSY and CDR2 SAAADI. CDR3 sequence (DNA): TGCGCCAGCGTCGAGGGTAGTTTCACAGATACGCAGTATTTT. It codes for CASVEGSFTDTQYF.

The genes are TRBV4-1 and TRBJ1-4; no clear D gene. The CDR3 spans 16 residues. With 1 base removed from V and 7 bases from J, the gap between germline ends came to 16 bases. CDR1 MGHRA and CDR2 YSYEKL come from the germline V gene. CDR3 DNA sequence: TGCGCCAGCAGCCAAGGGCTCGCCGGGATTCCTGAAAAACTGTTTTTT. The encoded protein is CASSQGLAGIPEKLFF.

This chain uses TRBV5-6 with TRBJ1-1, with a possible D match to TRBD1 (5 bases). V was shortened by 0 bases and J by 8 bases, with 8 bases between the two germline ends. This CDR3 spans 12 amino acids. CDR1 SGHDT and CDR2 YYEEEE come from the germline V gene. The CDR3 is CASSLVGGEAFF. The DNA for the CDR3 is TGTGCCAGCAGCTTGGTCGGGGGAGAAGCTTTCTTT.

CDR3: CASSYGQGYEQYF. In DNA form, the CDR3 reads TGCGCCAGCAGCTATGGACAGGGCTACGAGCAGTACTTC. J is TRBJ2-7 and V is TRBV5-1, with TRBD1 identical over 8 bases. Germline assignment: CDR1 SGHRS and CDR2 YFSETQ. CDR3 size: 13 residues. V shed 3 bases and J 3 bases; nucleotides not matched to a gene: 2.

V usage is TRBV6-1 and J usage is TRBJ1-5, with 7 bases that match TRBD1. This CDR3 is 17 amino acids long. Unmatched junction bases numbered 5, after V lost 0 bases and J lost 0 bases. CDR1 is MNHNS and CDR2 is SASEGT in the germline V gene. The DNA for the CDR3 is TGTGCCAGCAGTGAAGCGAGGGGGGACAGTAGCAATCAGCCCCAGCATTTT. Its translation: CASSEARGDSSNQPQHF.

J is TRBJ2-4 and V is TRBV7-9; 10 bases agree with TRBD1. The junction had 5 bases not matched to a gene; V was cut back by 1 base and J by 5 bases. Germline CDR1 reads SEHNR; CDR2 reads FQNEAQ (reference sequence). The CDR3 has 16 amino acids. The CDR3 DNA follows: TGTGCCAGCAGCTTAGGCCCCGGGACAGGGGAAAACATTCAGTACTTC. Translating it yields CASSLGPGTGENIQYF. Full variable domain (outside the CDR3, taken from reference TRBV7-9 and TRBJ2-4): DTGVSQNPRHKITKRGQNVTFRCDPISEHNRLYWYRQTLGQGPEFLTYFQNEAQLEKSRLLSDRFSAERPKGSFSTLEIQRTEQGDSAMYLCASSLGPGTGENIQYFGAGTRLSVL.

The gene calls are TRBV4-2 and TRBJ1-2, with D possibly TRBD1 on 6 matching bases. V lost 4 bases to trimming and J lost 0 bases, with 18 bases between them. This CDR3 contains 17 residues. CDR1 LGHNA and CDR2 YNFKEQ come from the germline V gene. CDR3 nucleotide sequence: TGTGCCAGCAGCCTCCCCGTAGGGGGGCTTACTAACTATGGCTACACCTTC. It encodes CASSLPVGGLTNYGYTF.

The chain uses TRBV4-1 and TRBJ1-5, with unresolved D. V was cut by 0 bases and J by 1 base, with 4 bases left in between. In germline, CDR1 is MGHRA, CDR2 YSYEKL. The CDR3 covers 14 residues. CDR3 sequence reads: CASSQERSNQPQHF. CDR3 in DNA: TGCGCCAGCAGCCAAGAACGAAGCAATCAGCCCCAGCATTTT.

There are a few counts of this clone. The chain has TRBV29-1 and TRBJ2-7, with TRBD2 matching over 8 bases. The CDR3 loop spans 14 amino acids. Germline-derived CDR1 and CDR2 are SQVTM and ANQGSEA. The V gene end was trimmed by 4 bases and the J gene end by 2 bases; junction bases not matched to a gene: 7. CDR3 DNA sequence: TGCAGCGTTGCGACTAGCGAGAGTCCCTACGAGCAGTACTTC. Translation: CSVATSESPYEQYF.

The V and J genes are TRBV29-1 and TRBJ1-2, with D unclear. The CDR3 runs 12 residues. The V end lost 3 bases, the J end lost 4 bases, and 9 bases lay between the germline ends. Germline loops: CDR1 SQVTM, CDR2 ANQGSEA. The CDR3 nucleotides read TGCAGCGTTGAGAGACGGATCTATGGCTACACCTTC. As protein: CSVERRIYGYTF.

The chain employs TRBV7-7 and TRBJ2-5, with 9 bases that match TRBD1. CDR3 length: 15 residues. J was trimmed by 5 bases and V by 5 bases; bases with no gene match: 9. Germline loops: CDR1 SSHAT, CDR2 FNYEAQ (reference sequence). The CDR3, as DNA: TGTGCCAGCAGCCCTGCCGGGACAGGGTTGGAGACCCAGTACTTC. It translates to CASSPAGTGLETQYF.

The chain recombines TRBV5-8 with TRBJ1-2, with D uncertain. The ends were cut back, 4 bases at V and 1 base at J, with 14 bases in the middle. Germline loops: CDR1 SGHTS, CDR2 YDEGEE. There are 15 residues in the CDR3. CDR3 amino acids: CASSGQATNNYGYTF. DNA for the CDR3: TGTGCCAGCAGCGGGCAGGCAACCAATAACTATGGCTACACCTTC.

The rearrangement uses TRBV7-3 and TRBJ1-3; D may be TRBD1 (6 bases). This CDR3 spans 16 amino acids. The V gene's germline CDR1 is SGHTA and CDR2 FQGTGA. Trimming removed 5 bases at V and 0 bases at J, with 14 bases between. CDR3 residues: CASSPSTGGSGNTIYF. CDR3 nucleotide sequence: TGTGCCAGCAGCCCCTCGACAGGCGGCTCTGGAAACACCATATATTTT.

The V call is TRBV25-1, the J call TRBJ1-2, with D uncertain. The CDR3 runs 14 residues. The germline CDR1 and CDR2 sequences are MGHDK and SYGVNS. V shed 2 bases and J shed 2 bases, with 9 bases lying between them. The CDR3: CASSEPAKNYGYTF. The DNA for the CDR3 is TGTGCCAGCAGTGAACCAGCCAAGAACTATGGCTACACCTTC.

The rearrangement links TRBV27 to TRBJ2-7; TRBD2 matches 9 bases. Germline CDR1 reads MNHEY; CDR2 reads SMNVEV (reference sequence). The CDR3 length is 18 residues. V shed 4 bases, J shed 2 bases, and the junction held 15 bases outside the gene matches. The CDR3 here is CASSSSPLWGGGAYEQYF. In DNA, the CDR3 is TGTGCCAGCAGTTCCTCCCCCCTTTGGGGCGGGGGGGCCTACGAGCAGTACTTC.

The rearrangement links TRBV11-1 to TRBJ2-7; D perhaps matches TRBD1 (5 bases). Germline CDR1 is SGHAT and CDR2 is FQDESV (reference sequence). The CDR3 spans 14 residues. V lost 7 bases and J 0 bases, leaving 13 bases between the germline ends. The CDR3 DNA is TGTGCCAGCAAGAGACAGAGAGACTCCTACGAGCAGTACTTC. Its translation is CASKRQRDSYEQYF.

As concerns this clone: The germline gene is not matched at one end of the junction; a read error may be the cause. The chain employs TRBV30 and TRBJ1-1, with 8 bases lining up with TRBD1. The CDR3 covers 9 residues. Germline V gene data show CDR1 as GTSNPN and CDR2 as SVGIG (reference sequence). The CDR3 spells CASTGGPGF. Written as DNA, the CDR3 is TGTGCGTCCACAGGGGGGCCAGGGTTT.

This chain connects TRBV19 to TRBJ1-2, with 8 bases matching TRBD1. Looked up from germline, CDR1 is LNHDA and CDR2 is SQIVND (reference sequence). V dropped 6 bases and J dropped 1; count of bases not matched to a gene: 7. This CDR3 spans 15 amino acids. Written as DNA, the CDR3 is TGTGCCAGTAGACCCACAGGGGGAGTTAACTATGGCTACACCTTC. It specifies CASRPTGGVNYGYTF.

This chain joins TRBV7-9 and TRBJ1-1; the match to TRBD1 covers 7 bases. The V gene's germline CDR1 is SEHNR and CDR2 FQNEAQ (reference sequence). J lost 1 base, V lost 5 bases, and 7 bases had no gene match. There are 15 residues in the CDR3. CDR3 DNA: TGTGCCAGCAGCCAGTATGACAGGGCGAACACTGAAGCTTTCTTT. Its translation is CASSQYDRANTEAFF. The full variable domain, completed using reference TRBV7-9 and TRBJ1-1, is DTGVSQNPRHKITKRGQNVTFRCDPISEHNRLYWYRQTLGQGPEFLTYFQNEAQLEKSRLLSDRFSAERPKGSFSTLEIQRTEQGDSAMYLCASSQYDRANTEAFFGQGTRLTVV.

This sequence joins TRBV12-5 and TRBJ1-1; the match to TRBD1 covers 7 bases. The CDR3 is made up of 15 amino acids. V lost 5 bases and J lost 0; bases outside the gene matches: 6. Per germline, CDR1 LGHNT and CDR2 FRNRAP. CDR3 nucleotides: TGTGCTAGTGGTCCCTCCACAGGGGTGAACACTGAAGCTTTCTTT. It translates to CASGPSTGVNTEAFF.

This clone has a single count. The gene calls are TRBV11-3 and TRBJ1-5; 8 nucleotides agree with TRBD1. Trimming cost V 5 bases and J 4 bases; bases outside gene matches: 4. The CDR3 length is 14 residues. The germline CDR1 and CDR2 sequences are SGHNT and YENEEA. CDR3 in DNA: TGTGCCAGCAGCCGACAGGGGAGTAATCAGCCCCAGCATTTT. This sequence encodes CASSRQGSNQPQHF.

In this sample, this clone turned up once. The chain is built from TRBV4-3 and TRBJ2-7, with 7 bases that match TRBD1. J lost 3 bases, V lost 0 bases, and 8 bases had no gene match. The germline CDR1 and CDR2 sequences are LGHNA and YSLEER. The CDR3 is made up of 16 amino acids. CDR3 nucleotides: TGCGCCAGCAGCCAAGATACAGCAGGGGGAGTCTACGAGCAGTACTTC. Encoded protein: CASSQDTAGGVYEQYF.